This paragraph reports one T cell receptor beta chain. Its antigen is unknown. These data belong to a study of vaccination effects on CD4 cells after COVID-19. Turning to the study itself: Two doses of BNT162b2 or mRNA-1273 vaccine were administered to participants.

Measured with immunoSEQ multiplex PCR; TCRdb has only the in-frame clones, and not every one. Of under 25,000 clones listed, about three quarters were seen once; the top ten hold 19%. Sequencing was preceded by expansion of antigen-specific CD4+ T cells with viral peptide pools in the ViraFEST assay. Cultured cells yielded isolated CD4+ T cells after less than 11 days. No vaccinee had earlier SARS-CoV-2 infection, and nucleocapsid antibodies were negative. This CDR3 region has 14 residues. Between the trimmed V and J ends, which lost 1 base and 4 bases, there was a span of 11 bases. In germline, CDR1 is SGHKS, CDR2 YYEKEE (reference sequence).

This specimen was CD4+ T cells from PBMCs cultured with HCoV-NL63 spike peptides, taken before COVID-19 vaccination. The chain links TRBV5-5 to TRBJ1-2, with D possibly matching TRBD1 (6 bases). This clonotype was sampled from a human donor who received a COVID-19 vaccine. CDR3 bases: TGTGCCAGCAGCTTGCAGGGGCTGAGCTATGGCTACACCTTC. Encoded protein: CASSLQGLSYGYTF.